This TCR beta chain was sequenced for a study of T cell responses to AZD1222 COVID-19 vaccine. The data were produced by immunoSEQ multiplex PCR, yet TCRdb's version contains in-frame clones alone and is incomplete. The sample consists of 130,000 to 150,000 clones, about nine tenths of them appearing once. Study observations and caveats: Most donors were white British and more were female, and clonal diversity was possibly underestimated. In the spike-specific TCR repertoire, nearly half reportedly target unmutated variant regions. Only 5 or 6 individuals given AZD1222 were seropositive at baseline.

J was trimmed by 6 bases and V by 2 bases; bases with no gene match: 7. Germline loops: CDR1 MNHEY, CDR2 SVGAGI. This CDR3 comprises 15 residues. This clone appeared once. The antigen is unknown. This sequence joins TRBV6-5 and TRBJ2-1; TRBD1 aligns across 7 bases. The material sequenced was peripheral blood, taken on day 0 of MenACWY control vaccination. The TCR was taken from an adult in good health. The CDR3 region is CASSYIGQASNEQFF. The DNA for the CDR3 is TGTGCCAGCAGTTACATTGGACAGGCCTCCAATGAGCAGTTCTTC.